This TCR beta chain was profiled in a study of CD8+CD57+ T cells in acquired aplastic anemia. Study information: An average of around 3.5 ug of DNA was obtained from sorted CD4+ and CD8+ cells. General observations from the study: Twenty-nine sequences, all CD8+ CDR3, were shared between patients and controls. Statistical testing detected no significant gap in CD8+ Simpson's diversity between patients and controls.

The germline V gene encodes CDR1 SSHAT and CDR2 FNYEAQ (reference sequence). V was cut by 5 bases and J by 3 bases, with 19 bases left in between. The CDR3 has 16 residues. Concerning this clonotype itself: Its specificity is not known.

The TCR beta profiling, which covered VDJ combination and CDR3 sequence, was carried out using genomic DNA as the template. TCRdb recomputed calls from the reads with MiXCR, one row per CDR3 protein. The sample holds under 200,000 distinct CDR3 sequences; less than 60% are singletons and the top ten take 1.8%. Individuals selected for sequencing had exhibited CD8+CD57+ cell expansion on flow cytometry. Blood came from patients not yet given any therapy. This TCR was recovered from a human donor with aplastic anemia. The chain carries TRBV7-7 and TRBJ1-2, with no clear D. Sequenced material: sorted CD4+, CD8+, or CD8+CD57+ T cells (not recorded which) from PBMCs. CDR3 bases: TGTGCCAGCAGCCCCCCCGTTATCGCGGAGGACTATGGCTACACCTTC. It translates to CASSPPVIAEDYGYTF.